The present T cell receptor (beta chain) was sequenced within a study of cytomegalovirus exposure and HLA in healthy donors. Vbeta (60) and Jbeta (13) primers were used in the PCR. The assay was immunoSEQ multiplex PCR, and TCRdb's table has in-frame clones only and misses some. The sample has roughly 110,000 clones, roughly 82% seen once. This clone was counted a single time. Sequenced sample: PBMCs. The receptor was derived from a male donor in good health and CMV-seropositive.

In DNA, the CDR3 is TGTGCCAGCAGCCGACAGGGGCAGGGACTAGCGGGAGCCTACGAGCAGTACTTC. Its translation is CASSRQGQGLAGAYEQYF. V and J are TRBV7-9 and TRBJ2-7, with 14 bases matching TRBD2. The trim removed 5 bases at V and 2 bases at J, leaving 11 bases unmatched. Germline V gene sequence: CDR1 SEHNR, CDR2 FQNEAQ (reference sequence). The CDR3 has 18 amino acids. The full variable domain, with the rest looked up from reference TRBV7-9 and TRBJ2-7, is DTGVSQNPRHKITKRGQNVTFRCDPISEHNRLYWYRQTLGQGPEFLTYFQNEAQLEKSRLLSDRFSAERPKGSFSTLEIQRTEQGDSAMYLCASSRQGQGLAGAYEQYFGPGTRLTVT.